This T cell receptor (beta chain) derives from a study of T-cell reconstitution after alpha-beta-depleted transplantation in children. TCRbeta library construction was performed incorporating unique molecular identifiers. TCRdb recomputed calls from the PCR reads with MiXCR, one row per CDR3 protein. The sample lists approximately 100,000 distinct CDR3 sequences, 9% to 15% occurring once. This clonotype was seen ten or more times. V lost 2 bases and J 4 bases, leaving 8 bases between the germline ends. Per germline, CDR1 MNHEY and CDR2 SVGEGT. The CDR3 has 13 residues. This clonotype was sampled from a human donor who donated a stem cell graft to a child with inherited bone marrow failure. The input for sequencing was PBMCs from the stem cell graft donor, taken from the stem cell graft. The chain carries TRBV6-2 or TRBV6-3 and TRBJ1-1; D possibly corresponds to TRBD1 (6 bases). The CDR3 DNA reads TGTGCCAGCAGTTACCGAGGGGGCACTGAAGCTTTCTTT. Its protein product is CASSYRGGTEAFF.